This T cell receptor (beta chain) originates from a study of siplizumab effects on memory and regulatory T cells. To note about this clone: The antigen remains unidentified.

The CDR3 is made up of 14 amino acids. From germline, CDR1 is MNHEY and CDR2 SVGAGI. V was trimmed by 2 bases and J by 3 bases, leaving 11 bases between them. Study outcomes and limitations: Proliferating Tregs taken from siplizumab cultures were not shown to have a confirmed suppressive function. Versus under 35% in controls, the mappable alloreactive CD4+ clones averaged nearly 70% Treg-derived with siplizumab.

TCRdb keeps only in-frame clones here, not all; method: immunoSEQ multiplex PCR. This sample has approximately 40,000 clones, with roughly 90% found just once. This chain links TRBV6-5 with TRBJ2-7; D is uncertain. The sequence was collected from a human donor in good health. The sample taken for sequencing was naive CD4+ T cells sorted from blood. This chain's CDR3 is CASSYTAQRYEQYF. The CDR3 bases are TGTGCCAGCAGTTACACCGCCCAGCGCTACGAGCAGTACTTC.